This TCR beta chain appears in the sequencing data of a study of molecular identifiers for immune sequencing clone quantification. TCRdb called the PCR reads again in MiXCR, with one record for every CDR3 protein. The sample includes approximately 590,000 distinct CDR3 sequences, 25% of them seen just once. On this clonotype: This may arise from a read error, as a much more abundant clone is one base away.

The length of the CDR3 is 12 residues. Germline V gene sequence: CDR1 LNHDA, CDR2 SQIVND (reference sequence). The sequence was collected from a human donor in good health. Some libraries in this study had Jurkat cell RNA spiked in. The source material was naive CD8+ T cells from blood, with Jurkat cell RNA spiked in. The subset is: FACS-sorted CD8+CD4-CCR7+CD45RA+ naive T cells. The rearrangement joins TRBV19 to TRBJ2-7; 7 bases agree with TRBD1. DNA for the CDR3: TGTTCCAGTAGGGGACAGAGCTACGAGCAGTACTTC. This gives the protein CSSRGQSYEQYF.